This TCR beta chain came from a study of shared clonotypes between healthy human individuals. Naive CD45RA+ and memory CD45RA-negative subsets were split from CD4+ cells. Produced via immunoSEQ multiplex PCR; TCRdb's table is partial and in-frame only. The sample has millions of clones; about 92% are singletons. Findings of the study overall: Naive subsets tended to show greater estimated richness than memory subsets. Shared clonotypes across all four donors exceeded non-shared ones in generation probability.

As for this clone: Its antigen is not identified.

Specimen: naive CD4+ T cells sorted from blood. Subset reported: CD45RA+ positively selected. The receptor comes from a man younger than 30 in good health.

In DNA, the CDR3 is TGCGCCAGCAGTCCCCACTACGAGCAGTACTTC. This encodes CASSPHYEQYF. The rearrangement uses TRBV10-2 and TRBJ2-7; unclear D gene. Trimming took 5 bases from V and 3 from J, leaving 5 bases between them. The CDR3 runs 11 residues. Germline CDR1 WSHSY, CDR2 SAAADI.